This TCR beta chain was sequenced in a study of OX40 agonist ivuxolimab in advanced cancers. Study at large: In this cohort, patients received ivuxolimab, an agonistic anti-OX40 (CD134) antibody. Study-wide findings and caveats: CD4+ T cells averaged fewer expanded clones than CD8+ T cells. There were also nonresponders showing low normalized T-cell clonal expansion.

This clone was detected once. The target antigen is unknown. Trimming at V came to 4 bases and at J to 0 bases, leaving 3 bases not matched to a gene. The germline gives CDR1 MNHNS, CDR2 SASEGT. The CDR3 is 14 amino acids. The repertoire was sequenced with immunoSEQ multiplex PCR; TCRdb's copy has only in-frame clones and lacks some. The sample lists tens of thousands of clones; about nine tenths were seen once. Sequenced here: CD4+ or CD8+ T cells sorted from blood, sampled in a trial of the OX40 agonist ivuxolimab. The V call is TRBV6-1, the J call TRBJ2-7, with 7 bases lining up with TRBD2. This receptor was identified in an adult with an advanced solid tumor such as melanoma, head and neck, liver or kidney cancer. The CDR3: CASSGAGVSYEQYF. CDR3 sequence (DNA): TGTGCCAGCAGTGGGGCGGGGGTCTCCTACGAGCAGTACTTC.